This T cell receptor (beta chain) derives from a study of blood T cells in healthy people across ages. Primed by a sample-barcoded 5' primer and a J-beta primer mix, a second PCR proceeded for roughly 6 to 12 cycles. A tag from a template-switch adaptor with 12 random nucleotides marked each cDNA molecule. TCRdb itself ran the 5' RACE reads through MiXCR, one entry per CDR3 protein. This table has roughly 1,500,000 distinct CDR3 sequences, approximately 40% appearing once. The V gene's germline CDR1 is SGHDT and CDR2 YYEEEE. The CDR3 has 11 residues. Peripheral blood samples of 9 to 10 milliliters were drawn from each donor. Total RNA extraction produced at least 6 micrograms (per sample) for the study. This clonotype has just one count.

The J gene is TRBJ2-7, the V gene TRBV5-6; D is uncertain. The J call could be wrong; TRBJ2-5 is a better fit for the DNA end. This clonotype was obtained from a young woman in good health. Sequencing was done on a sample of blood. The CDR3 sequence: CASSSPMTQYF. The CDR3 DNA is TGTGCCAGCAGCTCGCCTATGACCCAGTACTTC.